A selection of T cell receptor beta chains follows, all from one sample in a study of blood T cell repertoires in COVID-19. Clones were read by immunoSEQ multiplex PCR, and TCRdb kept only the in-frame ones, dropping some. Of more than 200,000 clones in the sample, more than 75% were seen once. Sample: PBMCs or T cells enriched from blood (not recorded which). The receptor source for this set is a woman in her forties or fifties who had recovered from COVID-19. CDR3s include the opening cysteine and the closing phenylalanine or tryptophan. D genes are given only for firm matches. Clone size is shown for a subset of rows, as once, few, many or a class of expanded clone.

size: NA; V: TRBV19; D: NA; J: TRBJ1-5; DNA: TGTGCCAGTAGTATTTCCAGGGGAGGGATTAGCAATCAGCCCCAGCATTTT; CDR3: CASSISRGGISNQPQHF
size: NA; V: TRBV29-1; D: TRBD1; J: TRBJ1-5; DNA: TGCAGCGCCCCTGACAGGGGCGAGGGCAATCAGCCCCAGCATTTT; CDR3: CSAPDRGEGNQPQHF
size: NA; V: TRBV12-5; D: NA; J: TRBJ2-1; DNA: TGTGCTAGTGGTTTGAGGGGTGAGCAGTTCTTC; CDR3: CASGLRGEQFF
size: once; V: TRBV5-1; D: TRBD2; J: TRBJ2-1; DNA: TGCGCCAGCAGCTTGACCGGGACTAGCGGGATGAATGAGCAGTTCTTC; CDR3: CASSLTGTSGMNEQFF
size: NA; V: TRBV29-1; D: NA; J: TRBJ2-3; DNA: TGCAGCGTTGATTTATATGGCCTCCTAGATACGCAGTATTTT; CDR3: CSVDLYGLLDTQYF
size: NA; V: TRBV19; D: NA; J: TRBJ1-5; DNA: TGTGCCAGTAGTATAGAGGGGGGGCCCGGCAATCAGCCCCAGCATTTT; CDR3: CASSIEGGPGNQPQHF
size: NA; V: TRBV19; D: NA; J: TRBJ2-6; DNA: TGTGCCAGTAGCGAGTCAGGGTTCTCTGGGGCCAACGTCCTGACTTTC; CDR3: CASSESGFSGANVLTF
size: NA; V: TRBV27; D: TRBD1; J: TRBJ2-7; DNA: TGTGCCAGCAGTGCAACAGGGGTCGAGCAGTACTTC; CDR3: CASSATGVEQYF
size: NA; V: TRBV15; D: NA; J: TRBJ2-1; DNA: TGTGCCACCAGCAGAGATTGGATTAAGGCGGGGGCAGTACACAATGAGCAGTTCTTC; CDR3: CATSRDWIKAGAVHNEQFF
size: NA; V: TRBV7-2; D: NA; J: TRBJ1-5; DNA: TGTGCCAGCAGCTTAGAGGGGGACCACCTTCTGCCCCAGCATTTT; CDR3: CASSLEGDHLLPQHF
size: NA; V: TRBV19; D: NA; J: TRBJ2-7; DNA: TGTGCCAGTAGTCCCCGGGGCGGGGAGTACGAGCAGTACTTC; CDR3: CASSPRGGEYEQYF
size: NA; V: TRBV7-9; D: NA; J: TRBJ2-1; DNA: TGTGCCAGCAGCTTAGGGTTGAGCTCCTACAATGAGCAGTTCTTC; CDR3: CASSLGLSSYNEQFF
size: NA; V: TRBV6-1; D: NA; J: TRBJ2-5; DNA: TGTGCCAGCAGTGAAGGCTCGGAGGAGACCCAGTACTTC; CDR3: CASSEGSEETQYF
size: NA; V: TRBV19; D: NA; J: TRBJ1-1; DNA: TGTGCCAGCACAGACAGGTCAGGAACTGAAGCTTTCTTT; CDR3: CASTDRSGTEAFF
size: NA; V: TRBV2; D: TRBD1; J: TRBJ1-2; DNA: TGTGCCAGCACCCGTGAAGGACAGGGAGACTATGGCTACACCTTC; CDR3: CASTREGQGDYGYTF
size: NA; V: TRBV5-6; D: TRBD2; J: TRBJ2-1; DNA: TGTGCCAGCAGCTTGGTTCTAGCGGGAGGAAGTGACAATGAGCAGTTCTTC; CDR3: CASSLVLAGGSDNEQFF